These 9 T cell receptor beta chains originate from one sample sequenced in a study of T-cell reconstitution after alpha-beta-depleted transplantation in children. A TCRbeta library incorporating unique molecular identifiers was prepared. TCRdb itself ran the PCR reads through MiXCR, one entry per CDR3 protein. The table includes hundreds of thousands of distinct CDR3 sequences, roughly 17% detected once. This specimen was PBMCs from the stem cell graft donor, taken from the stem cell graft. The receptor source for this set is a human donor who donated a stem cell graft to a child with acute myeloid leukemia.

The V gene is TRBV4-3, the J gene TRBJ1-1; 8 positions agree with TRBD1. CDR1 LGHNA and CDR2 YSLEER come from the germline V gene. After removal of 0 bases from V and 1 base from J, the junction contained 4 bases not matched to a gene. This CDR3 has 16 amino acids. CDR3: CASSQDRGLGNTEAFF. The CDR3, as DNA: TGCGCCAGCAGCCAAGACAGGGGGCTTGGGAACACTGAAGCTTTCTTT.

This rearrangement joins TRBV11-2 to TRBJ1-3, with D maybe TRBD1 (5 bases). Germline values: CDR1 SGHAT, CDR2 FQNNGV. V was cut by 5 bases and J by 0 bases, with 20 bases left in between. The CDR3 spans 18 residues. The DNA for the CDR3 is TGTGCCAGCAGCCTGACACGCCTCAGGGTTCACTCTGGAAACACCATATATTTT. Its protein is CASSLTRLRVHSGNTIYF. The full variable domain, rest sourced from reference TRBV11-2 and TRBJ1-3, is EAGVAQSPRYKIIEKRQSVAFWCNPISGHATLYWYQQILGQGPKLLIQFQNNGVVDDSQLPKDRFSAERLKGVDSTLKIQPAKLEDSAVYLCASSLTRLRVHSGNTIYFGEGSWLTVV.

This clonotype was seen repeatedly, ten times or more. The CDR3 DNA is TGTGCCAGCAGCTTAGGGGGTGGGGGTAACTATGGCTACACCTTC. This sequence encodes CASSLGGGGNYGYTF. The V gene is TRBV7-9, the J gene TRBJ1-2; a weak D match, TRBD1 (5 bases). Trimming removed 1 base from V and 1 base from J, with 10 bases in between. This CDR3 region has 15 residues. Germline V CDR1 and CDR2: SEHNR, FQNEAQ (reference sequence).

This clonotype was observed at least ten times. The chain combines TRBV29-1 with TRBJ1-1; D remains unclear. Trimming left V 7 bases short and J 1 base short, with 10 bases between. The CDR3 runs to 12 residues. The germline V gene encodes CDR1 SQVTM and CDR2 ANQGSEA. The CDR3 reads CSADLGNTEAFF. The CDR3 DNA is TGCAGCGCTGACCTTGGGAACACTGAAGCTTTCTTT.

Here the CDR3 DNA reads TGTGCCAGCAGTTTTTCGATGGCTTCCTACAATGAGCAGTTCTTC. It encodes CASSFSMASYNEQFF. This chain joins TRBV12-3 or TRBV12-4 and TRBJ2-1; D is uncertain. Trimming removed 3 bases at V and 1 base at J, with 10 bases between. The CDR3 is made up of 15 amino acids.

CDR3 region: CASSLKRGYTEAFF. CDR3 coding DNA: TGTGCCAGCAGCCTTAAGAGGGGTTACACTGAAGCTTTCTTT. The gene calls are TRBV7-9 and TRBJ1-1; D may be TRBD1 (5 bases). The CDR3 spans 14 residues. CDR1 and CDR2 (germline): SEHNR, FQNEAQ (reference sequence). V was shortened by 5 bases and J by 3 bases, with 13 bases between the two germline ends.

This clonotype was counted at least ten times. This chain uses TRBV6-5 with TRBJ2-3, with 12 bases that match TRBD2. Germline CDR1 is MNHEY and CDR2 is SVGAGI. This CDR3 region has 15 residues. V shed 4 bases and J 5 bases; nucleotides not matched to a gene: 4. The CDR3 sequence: CASSSGLAGRDTQYF. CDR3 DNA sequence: TGTGCCAGCAGTTCCGGACTAGCGGGGCGAGATACGCAGTATTTT.

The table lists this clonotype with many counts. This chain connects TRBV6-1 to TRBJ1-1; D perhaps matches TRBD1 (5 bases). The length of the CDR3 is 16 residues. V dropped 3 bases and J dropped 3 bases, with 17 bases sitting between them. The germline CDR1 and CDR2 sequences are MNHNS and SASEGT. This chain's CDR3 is CASSDQWEGLYTEAFF. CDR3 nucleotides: TGTGCCAGCAGTGATCAATGGGAGGGACTTTACACTGAAGCTTTCTTT.

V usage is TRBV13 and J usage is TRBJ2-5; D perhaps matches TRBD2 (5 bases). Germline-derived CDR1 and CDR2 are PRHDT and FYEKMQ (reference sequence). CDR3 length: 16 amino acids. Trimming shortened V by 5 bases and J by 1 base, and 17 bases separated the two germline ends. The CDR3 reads CASSTNRDRPQETQYF. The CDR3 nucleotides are TGTGCCAGCAGCACAAACCGGGATCGACCCCAAGAGACCCAGTACTTC.